This is a list of T cell receptor beta chains from one sample in a study of T cell responses to AZD1222 COVID-19 vaccine. Clones were read by immunoSEQ multiplex PCR, and TCRdb kept only the in-frame ones, dropping some. The table shows 140,000 to 150,000 clones, with about 91% occurring only once. The sequencing here drew on peripheral blood, taken on day 0 of AZD1222 vaccination. The receptors stem from an adult in good health. Each CDR3 is given with its conserved first and last residue. A D gene is named only where the DNA matches it firmly. The listing skips clone size in some rows; elsewhere it reads once, few, many or a size class.

clone_size,j_call,d_call,v_call,cdr3_nt,cdr3_aa
.,TRBJ2-3,.,TRBV5-1,TGCGCCAGCAGCGGTGTGGGAGCCGGGGGCACAGATACGCAGTATTTT,CASSGVGAGGTDTQYF
.,TRBJ1-5,.,TRBV4-3,TGCGCCAGCAGCCAAGATACGGATCAGCCCCAGCATTTT,CASSQDTDQPQHF
few,TRBJ2-1,TRBD1,TRBV18,TGTGCCAGCTCAACCGGGACAGGGTACAATGAGCAGTTCTTC,CASSTGTGYNEQFF
once,TRBJ1-1,.,TRBV27,TGTGCCAGCGGACGGTTGAACACTGAAGCTTTCTTT,CASGRLNTEAFF
.,TRBJ1-1,.,TRBV30,TGTGCCTGGAGTTCCGACGGGGGCACTGAAGCTTTCTTT,CAWSSDGGTEAFF
.,TRBJ1-3,.,TRBV29-1,TGCAGCGGGGGCTCTGGAAACACCATATATTTT,CSGGSGNTIYF
.,TRBJ2-7,.,TRBV18,TGTGCCAGCTCACCGTCGTCCTACGAGCAGTACTTC,CASSPSSYEQYF
.,TRBJ1-5,.,TRBV7-9,TGTGCCAGCAGCTTAGAAACCGCACATCAGCCCCAGCATTTT,CASSLETAHQPQHF
.,TRBJ1-2,.,TRBV7-9,TGTGCCAGCAGCTCCCGGACCGCTAACTATGGCTACACCTTC,CASSSRTANYGYTF
.,TRBJ1-1,TRBD1,TRBV29-1,TGCAGCGTTGAAGGGCGGGACAGGGAAAGATTGATGAACACTGAAGCTTTCTTT,CSVEGRDRERLMNTEAFF
.,TRBJ2-1,.,TRBV20-1,TGCAGTGCTAGTGCCAATGAGCAGTTCTTC,CSASANEQFF